A selection of T cell receptor beta chains follows, all from one sample in a study of T cells after yellow fever vaccination. TCRdb called the 5' RACE reads again in MiXCR, with one record for every CDR3 protein. Counted here are roughly 400,000 distinct CDR3 sequences, 15% to 20% occurring once; the ten biggest clones make up about a sixth. Source: PBMCs, taken before the yellow fever booster vaccination. The receptor set was obtained from a man younger than 35 who received the YFV17D yellow fever vaccine. CDR3s include the opening cysteine and the closing phenylalanine or tryptophan. D genes are given only for firm matches. A clone size is listed for some rows: how often the clone was seen (once, few, many), or a class if it is expanded.

NA | TRBJ1-6 | NA | TRBV18 | 14 | TGTGCCAGCTCCCTAGAGGCGAGTAATTCACCCCTCCACTTT | CASSLEASNSPLHF
NA | TRBJ2-7 | NA | TRBV16 | 15 | TGTGCCAGCAGCCAAATAAATGGGGGCTCCTACGAGCAGTACTTC | CASSQINGGSYEQYF
few | TRBJ2-7 | NA | TRBV27 | 14 | TGTGCCAGCAGTTTATTAGGGCCTACCTACGAGCAGTACTTC | CASSLLGPTYEQYF
NA | TRBJ1-1 | NA | TRBV14 | 13 | TGTGCCAGCAGCCACAGGGAGACCACTGAAGCTTTCTTT | CASSHRETTEAFF
NA | TRBJ2-7 | TRBD2 | TRBV7-2 | 15 | TGTGCCAGCAGGGGCGGGACTAGCGGGGGGAAAGAGCAGTACTTC | CASRGGTSGGKEQYF
NA | TRBJ2-3 | NA | TRBV7-3 | 14 | TGTGCCAGCAGGGGCCGGGACAACTCAGATACGCAGTATTTT | CASRGRDNSDTQYF
few | TRBJ2-3 | NA | TRBV9 | 13 | TGTGCCAGCAGCGTCGGGGTGTCGGATACGCAGTATTTT | CASSVGVSDTQYF
few | TRBJ2-5 | TRBD1 | TRBV4-2 | 15 | TGTGCCAGCAGCCTTGGGACAGGGGGACGGGAGACCCAGTACTTC | CASSLGTGGRETQYF
NA | TRBJ2-3 | NA | TRBV28 | 11 | TGTGCCAGCCTGCGGGCGGAAGCGCAGTATTTT | CASLRAEAQYF
NA | TRBJ2-5 | NA | TRBV6-5 | 13 | TGTGCCAGCAGTTACTCGTTCCGGCAGACCCAGTACTTC | CASSYSFRQTQYF
many | TRBJ1-1 | NA | TRBV6-2/TRBV6-3 | 12 | TGTGCCAGCAGTTACATGAACACTGAAGCTTTCTTT | CASSYMNTEAFF
few | TRBJ2-7 | NA | TRBV5-1 | 15 | TGCGCCAGCAGGAGTGTCGGGGCCCCCTTTTACGAGCAGTACTTC | CASRSVGAPFYEQYF
few | TRBJ2-1 | NA | TRBV7-9 | 12 | TGTGCCAGCAGTCCCTCGGTTAATGAGCAGTTCTTC | CASSPSVNEQFF
NA | TRBJ2-5 | NA | TRBV28 | 13 | TGTGCCAGCAGTCGCAGTCCTCAAGAGACCCAGTACTTC | CASSRSPQETQYF
NA | TRBJ1-1 | NA | TRBV2 | 14 | TGTGCCAGCTCGTTCGGGGCAGTAAACACTGAAGCTTTCTTT | CASSFGAVNTEAFF
once | TRBJ2-3 | TRBD1 | TRBV5-4 | 12 | TGTGCCAGCAGCCCCGACAGGGGATCTCAGTATTTT | CASSPDRGSQYF
NA | TRBJ1-2 | TRBD1 | TRBV5-1 | 14 | TGCGCCAGCAGCCGGGACAGGGGAGGCGATGGCTACACCTTC | CASSRDRGGDGYTF
NA | TRBJ1-6 | NA | TRBV7-9 | 14 | TGTGCCGTCGGGGAGAGCGGATATAATTCACCCCTCCACTTT | CAVGESGYNSPLHF
few | TRBJ2-7 | NA | TRBV6-6 | 15 | TGTGCCAGCAATGACGGGGGGACAGTGATCTACGAGCAGTACTTC | CASNDGGTVIYEQYF
NA | TRBJ2-3 | NA | TRBV4-1 | 15 | TGCGCCAGCAGCCAAGAGGGTAGGAGCACAGATACGCAGTATTTT | CASSQEGRSTDTQYF
few | TRBJ2-3 | NA | TRBV4-1 | 16 | TGCGCCAGCAGCCAAGTGGGGGGGGGCCTCTCAGATACGCAGTATTTT | CASSQVGGGLSDTQYF
NA | TRBJ1-2 | NA | TRBV9 | 13 | TGTGCCAGTAGCGGGGGACCGAACTATGGCTACACCTTC | CASSGGPNYGYTF
few | TRBJ2-1 | TRBD1 | TRBV6-1 | 16 | TGTGCCAGCAGCCCGTTTGGGACAGGCTCCTACAATGAGCAGTTCTTC | CASSPFGTGSYNEQFF
NA | TRBJ2-2 | NA | TRBV5-1 | 15 | TGCGCCAGCAGCTCGGGCAGGGCGAACACCGGGGAGCTGTTTTTT | CASSSGRANTGELFF
NA | TRBJ1-2 | NA | TRBV6-5 | 15 | TGTGCCAGCAGTTTAGCCGGGGGACGGCACTATGGCTACACCTTC | CASSLAGGRHYGYTF
NA | TRBJ2-2 | NA | TRBV18 | 14 | TGTGCCAGCTCACCACCCGCCGGGACCGGGGAGCTGTTTTTT | CASSPPAGTGELFF
NA | TRBJ1-4 | NA | TRBV6-7 | 10 | TGTGCCAGCAGCCGAGAAAAACTGTTTTTT | CASSREKLFF
NA | TRBJ2-7 | NA | TRBV6-2/TRBV6-3 | 13 | TGTGCCACTGGGGACACCTTAGGCTACGAGCAGTACTTC | CATGDTLGYEQYF
many | TRBJ2-1 | TRBD2 | TRBV7-2 | 15 | TGTGCCAGCGCTTCGGGGGGGGCGGCGTACAATGAGCAGTTCTTC | CASASGGAAYNEQFF
NA | TRBJ2-1 | TRBD2 | TRBV9 | 15 | TGTGCCAGCAGCACCAGCGGGGGGACTTACAATGAGCAGTTCTTC | CASSTSGGTYNEQFF
few | TRBJ2-1 | TRBD2 | TRBV20-1 | 13 | TGCAGTAGCGGGGAGAGCTCCTACAATGAGCAGTTCTTC | CSSGESSYNEQFF
few | TRBJ1-2 | NA | TRBV7-2 | 15 | TGTGCCAGCAGCTTAGCTCTAAGGGCTAACTATGGCTACACCTTC | CASSLALRANYGYTF
many | TRBJ2-1 | TRBD2 | TRBV20-1 | 13 | TGCAGTGCTAGACGGCTAGCGGGAAATGAGCAGTTCTTC | CSARRLAGNEQFF
NA | TRBJ1-3 | NA | TRBV6-2/TRBV6-3 | 14 | TGTGCCAGCAGGATGCCCGGGATCGGAAACACCATATATTTT | CASRMPGIGNTIYF
NA | TRBJ1-5 | NA | TRBV2 | 15 | TGTGCCAGCAGGATCCGGGACATGGGCAATCAGCCCCAGCATTTT | CASRIRDMGNQPQHF
NA | TRBJ1-5 | NA | TRBV30 | 15 | TGTGCCTGGAGCCGCCCGGGACGGAGGAATCAGCCCCAGCATTTT | CAWSRPGRRNQPQHF
NA | TRBJ2-7 | NA | TRBV4-3 | 15 | TGCGCCAGCAGCCAAGACTACGGGATGGCCTACGAGCAGTACTTC | CASSQDYGMAYEQYF
NA | TRBJ1-2 | NA | TRBV12-3/TRBV12-4 | 10 | TGTGCCAGCAGGGGGGAAGGCTACACCTTC | CASRGEGYTF
few | TRBJ2-3 | TRBD2 | TRBV6-2/TRBV6-3 | 16 | TGTGCCAGCAGTTACCTCGGTAGCGGGGGGACAGATACGCAGTATTTT | CASSYLGSGGTDTQYF
few | TRBJ1-3 | NA | TRBV5-1 | 13 | TGCGCCAGCTTCGAGGGACCTGGAAACACCATATATTTT | CASFEGPGNTIYF
few | TRBJ2-3 | NA | TRBV29-1 | 14 | TGCAGCGCGAACCCAGGACGTCTCTTCTATACGCAGTATTTT | CSANPGRLFYTQYF
NA | TRBJ2-3 | TRBD2 | TRBV12-3/TRBV12-4 | 16 | TGTGCCAGCAGCTTAGCGGGGGGGCACGACACAGATACGCAGTATTTT | CASSLAGGHDTDTQYF
NA | TRBJ2-2 | NA | TRBV7-2 | 15 | TGTGCCAGCAGCTTAGTTAGGGCTGACACCGGGGAGCTGTTTTTT | CASSLVRADTGELFF
few | TRBJ2-5 | TRBD2 | TRBV7-2 | 16 | TGTGCCAGCAGCGACCGCACTAGCGGGGGGTGGGAGACCCAGTACTTC | CASSDRTSGGWETQYF